This record looks at one TCR beta chain sequence and its context. Its antigen is still unknown. Base quality data are lacking; no much larger clone is found one base away. These data belong to a study of cytomegalovirus exposure and HLA in healthy donors (dated by TCRdb to 2016 to 2017). Turning to the overall study: According to an earlier analysis of several hundred of the donors, roughly 180 million T cells yielded some 120 million unique TCR beta sequences and approximately 300 Gb of sequence data. Along with the roughly 700-subject first cohort, a separate validation cohort of about 110 different subjects was used. A later analysis re-examined previously published TCR beta repertoires from more than 550 donors and added high-resolution HLA genotyping to investigate patterns of TCR occurrence. HLA typing covered class I and class II loci at four-digit resolution. Of the roughly 400 genotyped donors, roughly 80% fell in the genetic ancestry cluster associated with self-reported Caucasian donors. The T cell repertoires of about 700 subjects were profiled by immunosequencing and related to cytomegalovirus serostatus. Typing coverage differed by locus: A, B, C, DRB1 and DQB1 were typed in roughly 629-630 donors, DQA1 in 500 to 550, DPA1 in some 570, and DPB1 in 472. Rather than drawing on any new phenotypic data, the later analysis identified candidate immune exposures from TCR beta sequences and the way those sequences occurred across donors. A few DR-DQ haplotypes were treated as single units for association and clustering because of strong linkage in the cohort. Alongside the repertoire data, information on donor age, sex, ethnicity and CMV serostatus was compiled. The study aimed to test whether signatures of past pathogen exposure could be identified by cataloging public T cell receptors. Across around 400 genotyped donors of the cohort, an average of approximately 200,000 unique TCR beta nucleotide sequences per donor were sequenced, and roughly 17% of those sequences were non-productive. Approximately 300 gigabases of sequencing data and around 80 million unique TCR sequences made up an early release that covered about 640 HLA-typed donors. Every discovery cohort repertoire had been produced on one sequencing platform. High-throughput TCR immunosequencing, statistical association of individual TCRs with disease status, and machine learning were combined to predict cytomegalovirus infection status. Genome-wide SNP genotypes for about 55% of the roughly 670 donors were used in a later genetic analysis, which treated that subset as a discovery cohort. An earlier analysis of several hundred of the donors applied high-throughput TCR beta sequencing to assess whether each TCR beta V gene segment acted as functional or pseudogenic.

The cohort was made up of roughly 670 healthy bone marrow donors. Cohort members were all nominally healthy when sampled, although unrecorded immune exposures were likely present. The donor was CMV seropositive and was included in the group of almost 300 seropositive cohort members. A peripheral blood sample was collected from each donor, and TCR beta sequencing was performed on peripheral blood mononuclear cells. The Qiagen DNeasy Blood Extraction Kit was used to extract genomic DNA from the blood cell samples. CDR1 MGHDK and CDR2 SYGVNS were looked up in the germline V gene. The CDR3 contains 15 residues, cysteine and phenylalanine counted. The sequence is cut down to CDR3 DNA, 45 bases in frame from base 1. Ends trimmed: V by 8 bases, J by 2 bases; bases unmatched to a gene: 9. The method was the immunoSEQ multiplex PCR assay. For the multiplex PCR, a mixture combining 60 forward primers for TCR Vbeta segments and 13 reverse primers for TCR Jbeta segments was used. The CDR3 region of rearranged TCR beta genes was amplified from genomic DNA by a multiplex PCR assay. Amplified TCR beta libraries were sequenced as 87-base-pair reads on the Illumina HiSeq System. Per the source publication's procedure: In a later analysis, 70 million to 95 million unique TCR beta chains were counted across the roughly 670 repertoires, and roughly 9.9 million of these chains were shared by at least two donors. Raw reads were error-corrected and collapsed into unique sequences by a nearest-neighbor algorithm in which closely related sequences were merged to remove PCR and sequencing errors. Alignment of CDR3 sequences to IMGT reference sequences was used to assign V, D and J gene segments. Each retained sequence needed at least a six-nucleotide match to both a V gene segment and a J gene segment. Rearrangements were classified as productive when the CDR3 lacked stop codons and remained in frame with V and J, and all other rearrangements were classified as non-productive. CDR3 was defined by IMGT convention, running from the second conserved V-encoded cysteine to the conserved J-encoded phenylalanine. The earlier analysis of about 500 of the donors excluded sequences that lacked an unambiguous match to a single V gene segment. In an earlier analysis of approximately 560 of the donors, a V segment was called functional when productive rearrangements were above 56.7%, and segregating when the standard deviation between donors exceeded 5%. A statistical classification framework was built to diagnose cytomegalovirus status from the catalog of TCR beta chain sequences. V and J gene assignment, in a later analysis, came from comparing TCR nucleotide sequences with IMGT/GENE-DB human TR gene sequences. Using the TCRdist pipeline, a later analysis assigned CDR3 sequences along with most-parsimonious VDJ recombination scenarios. A later analysis defined each TCR beta chain by its CDR3 amino acid sequence plus V-gene family, and excluded reads lacking a unique V-gene family. As a way to deal with suspected cross-contamination and a sequencing artifact, a later analysis dropped roughly 600 nucleotide sequences that were highly shared and had low generation probability. In a later analysis, a clonal expansion index for each public chain was calculated from normalized within-repertoire ranks of inferred template counts. In a later analysis, generation probabilities were computed with a VDJ recombination model fitted to out-of-frame rearrangements, and the resulting probabilities were checked against IGoR. A later analysis scored TCR-TCR, TCR-HLA and TCR-CMV co-occurrence with hypergeometric tests, applying a repertoire-size bias correction to TCR pairs. False discovery rates were estimated in a later analysis by permuting HLA or CMV assignments 20 times. A later analysis grouped co-occurring TCRs with DBSCAN, adding TCRdist sequence similarity when clustering within HLA-allele-positive subsets. Repertoires with fewer than 30,000 or more than 120,000 public chains were left out of co-occurrence clustering, as were about 5 repertoires with anomalous nucleotide sharing. In TCRdb, the immuneACCESS table is reduced to in-frame sequences with V and J assigned. These tables do not hold every clone; where another copy was compared, an unresolved V gene accounts for under half, and the others remain unexplained. V and J calls and clone size are those listed in that table; D and trimming were worked out from the DNA. This sample lists about 43,000 clones; approximately 57% were detected once. More than 10% of the sample comes from the top ten.

Overall results and qualifications from the work: Presence/absence analyses assumed roughly uniform sequencing depth across donors, an assumption that may not hold. In an earlier analysis of about 540 of the donors, most TCR beta V segments were observed in productive rearrangements about 87% or about 30% of the time, broadly matching IMGT annotations. A further reported finding was that TCR beta sequences accurately predicted the HLA-A and HLA-B alleles for most subjects in the first cohort. The study listed approximately 160 TCR beta chains as associated with cytomegalovirus. In a later genetic analysis, a missense DCLRE1C variant was associated with V-gene and J-gene trimming of TCR beta chains, and the association was replicated in an independent cohort. According to a later analysis, parvovirus B19, influenza, CMV and Epstein-Barr virus appeared linked to several top co-occurrence clusters. The earlier analysis of some 540 of the donors excluded some 15 rarely observed V segments, including chromosome 9 orphons, because counts were too low. A cluster of highly shared sequence variants was judged likely to be a technical artifact of the sequencing pipeline. Because HLA typing was missing for some donors at each locus, association tests included only the typed subset. Cytomegalovirus status was reported to be diagnosed by the classifier with high specificity and sensitivity in both the original and validation cohorts. In a later analysis, TCR association rates were found to vary across HLA loci, with the most associated TCRs seen for DRB1 alleles and the fewest for HLA-C alleles. According to the authors, the approach could potentially be generalized to other disease states and immunological phenotypes. A few of the identified cytomegalovirus-associated TCR beta chains were confirmed in vitro to be specific for cytomegalovirus antigens. In this cohort, only TCR beta chains were sequenced, and detectable features were limited by the absence of alpha or paired-chain data. Most CMV-associated TCR beta chains appeared to be HLA-restricted in a later analysis, and the HLA associations seemed to be driven largely by CMV exposure. Correlated functional status among segregating V segments might reflect linkage disequilibrium, but an unknown experimental factor could not be ruled out. Because the 87-base-pair reads could not distinguish some IMGT-functional V segments, including TRBV6-2 and TRBV6-3, those segments were excluded. Most TCR sequences were seen in very few donors, while some public TCRs were found in many individuals. In a later genetic analysis, fewer N-insertions in productive TCRs were reported among donors in an Asian-associated ancestry cluster than the approximately 670-donor mean. At a false discovery rate of 0.05, a later analysis linked approximately 18,000 TCR beta sequences to specific HLA alleles. Strong co-occurrence of HLA alleles, especially DR and DQ, made assigning TCR associations to individual alleles difficult. In a later analysis, HLA-associated TCR beta chains showed more clonal expansion and lower generation probabilities than non-associated chains that were equally common. For the cohort, immune exposure information was limited to CMV serostatus.

This TCR was sampled from a man aged 60 to 75 in good health and CMV-seropositive. The specimen was PBMCs. This chain joins TRBV25-1 to TRBJ2-3; TRBD2 lines up with 8 middle nucleotides. In nucleotides, the sequence is TGTGCCAGCGTACCCCGGACTAGCCCCACAGATACGCAGTATTTT. This codes for CASVPRTSPTDTQYF.